Each of the 5 T cell receptor beta chains below was sequenced from the same sample in a study of cytotoxic CD8 clonotypes in ibrutinib-treated CLL. Some clones are missing from TCRdb's copy, which holds only in-frame ones; the method was immunoSEQ multiplex PCR. The data hold 20,000 or so clones, with approximately 69% observed a single time. The sample in question was PBMCs, obtained before ibrutinib treatment. These receptors were taken from a human donor with chronic lymphocytic leukemia.

The rearrangement joins TRBV9 to TRBJ2-7; the D gene is possibly TRBD2 (5 bases). The CDR3 runs to 13 residues. The V gene lost 4 bases and the J gene lost 4 bases, with 12 bases spanning the gap. Germline V gives CDR1 SGDLS, CDR2 YYNGEE. The CDR3 is CASSLPGIYEQYF. CDR3 nucleotide sequence: TGTGCCAGCAGCTTGCCCGGGATATACGAGCAGTACTTC.

The J gene is TRBJ1-3, the V gene TRBV5-1; tentative D call: TRBD1 (6 bases). Germline CDR1 SGHRS, CDR2 YFSETQ. This CDR3 region has 15 residues. Deletions cut 2 bases from V and 1 base from J, with 10 bases between. DNA for the CDR3: TGCGCCAGCAGCTTTTTGGGGGCGTCTGGAAACACCATATATTTT. Its translation is CASSFLGASGNTIYF.

The chain has TRBV30 and TRBJ2-3; the D call may be TRBD1 or TRBD2 (5 bases each). Trimming stripped 0 bases from V and 2 bases from J, with 9 bases between. CDR3 length: 14 amino acids. Germline lookup yields CDR1 GTSNPN and CDR2 SVGIG (reference sequence). CDR3 in DNA: TGTGCCTGGAGTGTAAACGGGGCCACAGATACGCAGTATTTT. This encodes CAWSVNGATDTQYF.

V and J are TRBV7-3 and TRBJ2-3; D call uncertain. This CDR3 region has 12 residues. Germline assignment: CDR1 SGHTA and CDR2 FQGTGA. V was clipped by 0 bases and J by 5 bases, with 3 bases between them. In DNA form, the CDR3 reads TGTGCCAGCAGCTTAACTGGAGATACGCAGTATTTT. Amino acid sequence: CASSLTGDTQYF.

This sequence joins TRBV2 and TRBJ1-2, with D hard to call. V lost 6 bases to trimming and J lost 8 bases, with 13 bases between them. This CDR3 has 12 residues. Germline loops: CDR1 SNHLY, CDR2 FYNNEI. The CDR3 is CASSAMGSGYTF. In DNA, the CDR3 is TGTGCCAGCAGCGCGATGGGGAGCGGCTACACCTTC.